This T cell receptor beta chain was observed in a study of T cells in Graves' hyperthyroidism and ophthalmopathy. Study-level points and caveats: Most thyroid clonotypes expanded above 0.001 appeared in blood too. Model predictions of ophthalmopathy came a median approximately 6.8 months before onset.

Regarding this clonotype: Antigen specificity is unknown.

Clinical symptoms, serum thyroxine, TRAb, thyroid ultrasound and orbital computed tomography informed diagnoses. Amplified TCR beta CDR3 regions came from RNA transcripts. First-round RT-PCR of the TCR CDR3 relied on the HTBI primer set. One entry per CDR3 protein results from TCRdb running MiXCR on the multiplex PCR reads. The sample holds about 530,000 distinct CDR3 sequences, roughly 18% seen once. Sequencing used blood. This TCR derives from a woman aged 18-29 years with Graves' ophthalmopathy.

In DNA, the CDR3 is TGTGCCAGCAGTTTATCGAGAGCGGGGGGCAGCACAGATACGCAGTATTTT. This encodes CASSLSRAGGSTDTQYF. This chain connects TRBV27 to TRBJ2-3; 9 bases agree with TRBD2. V trimming: 0 bases; J trimming: 0 bases; junction bases outside the gene matches: 4. The CDR3 is 17 residues long. CDR1 MNHEY and CDR2 SMNVEV come from the germline V gene (reference sequence).